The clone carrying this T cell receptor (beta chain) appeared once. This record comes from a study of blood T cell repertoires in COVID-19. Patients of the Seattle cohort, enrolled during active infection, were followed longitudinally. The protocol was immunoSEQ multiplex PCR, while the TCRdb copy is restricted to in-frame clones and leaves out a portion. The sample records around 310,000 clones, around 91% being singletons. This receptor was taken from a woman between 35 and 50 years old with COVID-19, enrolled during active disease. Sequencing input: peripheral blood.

The CDR3 loop is CATSSSEAPNEKLFF. In nucleotides, the CDR3 is TGTGCCACCAGCAGTTCAGAGGCGCCTAATGAAAAACTGTTTTTT. The V and J genes are TRBV15 and TRBJ1-4; D is ambiguous. CDR3 length: 15 amino acids. Between the trimmed V and J ends, which lost 3 bases and 3 bases, there was a span of 11 bases. Germline CDR1 and CDR2: LNHNV and YYDKDF (reference sequence).